The present T cell receptor (beta chain) was sequenced within a study of blood T cells in healthy people across ages. Regarding the study as a whole: Fewer expanded clones and more diversity marked long-lived versus aged donors.

A second PCR of roughly 7 to 11 cycles used a sample-barcoded 5' primer and a J-beta primer mix. TCRdb fed the 5' RACE reads into MiXCR, producing one record per CDR3 protein. The top ten hold 22% of the sample, which has about 720,000 distinct CDR3 sequences, around a fifth seen once. This clonotype appeared a few times. Antigen: not known. CDR3 length equals 16 residues. In germline, CDR1 is LGHNA, CDR2 YSLEER. V lost 0 bases, J lost 2 bases, and 10 bases lay in between. The source of this sequence is a man between 65 and 85 years old in good health. The sample taken for sequencing was blood. V and J are TRBV4-3 and TRBJ2-2; D call uncertain. The CDR3 DNA follows: TGCGCCAGCAGCCAAGACTACACGGCCAACACCGGGGAGCTGTTTTTT. Amino acids: CASSQDYTANTGELFF.